The clone carrying this T cell receptor beta chain was counted between two and nine times. Its antigen is not known. Some clones are missing from TCRdb's copy, which holds only in-frame ones; the method was immunoSEQ multiplex PCR. The sample includes some 5,700 clones, around two thirds of them seen just once. The V gene end was trimmed by 10 bases and the J gene end by 5 bases; junction bases not matched to a gene: 7. This CDR3 spans 12 amino acids. Looked up from germline, CDR1 is SNHLY and CDR2 is FYNNEI. The entry originates in a study of CD8 T cell repertoires and HIV-1 epitope variants. The source material was cultured CD8+ T cells derived from PBMCs. This chain uses TRBV2 with TRBJ2-7; the match to TRBD1 covers 8 bases. The receptor's source is a male donor with HIV. In DNA, the CDR3 is TGTGCCACCACGGACAGGGACGACGAGCAGTACTTC. Translated, it gives CATTDRDDEQYF.